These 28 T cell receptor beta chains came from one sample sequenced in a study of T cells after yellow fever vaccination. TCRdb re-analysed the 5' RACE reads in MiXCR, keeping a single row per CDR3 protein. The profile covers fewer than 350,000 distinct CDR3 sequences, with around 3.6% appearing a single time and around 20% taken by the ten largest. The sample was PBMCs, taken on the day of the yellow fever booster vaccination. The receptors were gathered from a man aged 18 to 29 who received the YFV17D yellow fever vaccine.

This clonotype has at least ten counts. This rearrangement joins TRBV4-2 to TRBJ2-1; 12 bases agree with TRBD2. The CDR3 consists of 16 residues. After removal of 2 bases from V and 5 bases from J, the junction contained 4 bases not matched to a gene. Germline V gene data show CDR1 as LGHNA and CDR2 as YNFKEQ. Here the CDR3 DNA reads TGTGCCAGCAGCCAACGGACTAGCGGGACCCACAATGAGCAGTTCTTC. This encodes CASSQRTSGTHNEQFF.

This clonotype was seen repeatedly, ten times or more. This CDR3 is CASSLETSDTQYF. The CDR3, as DNA: TGTGCCAGCAGCTTGGAAACCTCGGATACGCAGTATTTT. V usage is TRBV7-2 and J usage is TRBJ2-3; D unresolved. Germline assignment: CDR1 SGHTA and CDR2 FQGNSA. Trimming shortened V by 3 bases and J by 6 bases, and 10 bases separated the two germline ends. This CDR3 contains 13 residues.

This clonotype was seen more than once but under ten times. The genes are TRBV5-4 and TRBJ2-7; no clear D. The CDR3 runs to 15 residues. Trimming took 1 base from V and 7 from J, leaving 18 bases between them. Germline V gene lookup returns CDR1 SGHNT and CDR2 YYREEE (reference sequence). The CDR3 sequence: CASSLSRRSGQEQYF. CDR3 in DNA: TGTGCCAGCAGCTTGTCCCGACGGTCCGGTCAGGAGCAGTACTTC.

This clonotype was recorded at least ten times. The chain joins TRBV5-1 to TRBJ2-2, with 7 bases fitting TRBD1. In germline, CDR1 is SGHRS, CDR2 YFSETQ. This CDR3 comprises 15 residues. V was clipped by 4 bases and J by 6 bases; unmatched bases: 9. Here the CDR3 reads CASSTQTGKAGELFF. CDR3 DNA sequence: TGCGCCAGCAGCACCCAGACAGGGAAGGCCGGGGAGCTGTTTTTT.

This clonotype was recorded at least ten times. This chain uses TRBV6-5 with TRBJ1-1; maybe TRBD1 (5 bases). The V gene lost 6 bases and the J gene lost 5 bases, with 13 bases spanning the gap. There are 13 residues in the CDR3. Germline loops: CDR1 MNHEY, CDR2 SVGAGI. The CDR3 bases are TGTGCCAGCAGGGTTGGCAGGGCTACTGAAGCTTTCTTT. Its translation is CASRVGRATEAFF.

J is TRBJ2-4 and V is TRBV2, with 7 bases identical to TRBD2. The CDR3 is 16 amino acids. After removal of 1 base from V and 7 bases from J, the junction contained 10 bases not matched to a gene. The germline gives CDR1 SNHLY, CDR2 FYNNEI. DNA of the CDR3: TGTGCCAGCAGTGAAGGAGGACTAGGCGGTAAGAACATTCAGTACTTC. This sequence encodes CASSEGGLGGKNIQYF. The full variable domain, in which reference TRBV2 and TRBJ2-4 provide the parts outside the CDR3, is EPEVTQTPSHQVTQMGQEVILRCVPISNHLYFYWYRQILGQKVEFLVSFYNNEISEKSEIFDDQFSVERPDGSNFTLKIRSTKLEDSAMYFCASSEGGLGGKNIQYFGAGTRLSVL.

CDR3 in amino acids: CSESERGTEAFF. The CDR3 nucleotides are TGCAGTGAGTCGGAGCGGGGCACTGAAGCTTTCTTT. The J gene is TRBJ1-1, the V gene TRBV20-1; D uncertain. The CDR3 consists of 12 residues. Trimming shortened V by 7 bases and J by 4 bases, and 13 bases separated the two germline ends. Germline CDR1 is DFQATT and CDR2 is SNEGSKA (reference sequence).

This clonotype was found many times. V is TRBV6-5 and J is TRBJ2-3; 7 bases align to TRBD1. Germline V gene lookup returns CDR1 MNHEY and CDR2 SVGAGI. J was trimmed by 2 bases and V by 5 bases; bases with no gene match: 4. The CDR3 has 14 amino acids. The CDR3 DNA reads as TGTGCCAGCAGTCGACAGGGCCTCACAGATACGCAGTATTTT. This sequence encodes CASSRQGLTDTQYF.

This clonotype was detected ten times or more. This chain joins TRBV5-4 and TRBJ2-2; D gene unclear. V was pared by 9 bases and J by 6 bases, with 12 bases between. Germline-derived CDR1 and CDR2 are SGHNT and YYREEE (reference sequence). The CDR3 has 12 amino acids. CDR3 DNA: TGTGCCACCAGTGGTGTGGCCGGGGAGCTGTTTTTT. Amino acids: CATSGVAGELFF.

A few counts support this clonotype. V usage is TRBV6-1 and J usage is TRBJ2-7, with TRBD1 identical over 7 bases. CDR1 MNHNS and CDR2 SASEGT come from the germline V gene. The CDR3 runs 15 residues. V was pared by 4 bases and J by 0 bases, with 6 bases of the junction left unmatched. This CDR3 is CASSAGTASSYEQYV. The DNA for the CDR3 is TGTGCCAGCAGTGCCGGGACAGCGAGCTCCTACGAGCAGTACGTC.

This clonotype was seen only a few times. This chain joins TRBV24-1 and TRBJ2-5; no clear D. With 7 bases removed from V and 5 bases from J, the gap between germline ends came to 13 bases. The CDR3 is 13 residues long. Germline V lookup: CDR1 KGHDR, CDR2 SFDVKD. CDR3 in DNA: TGTGCCACCAGAGATCGGGTCCAGGAGACCCAGTACTTC. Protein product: CATRDRVQETQYF.

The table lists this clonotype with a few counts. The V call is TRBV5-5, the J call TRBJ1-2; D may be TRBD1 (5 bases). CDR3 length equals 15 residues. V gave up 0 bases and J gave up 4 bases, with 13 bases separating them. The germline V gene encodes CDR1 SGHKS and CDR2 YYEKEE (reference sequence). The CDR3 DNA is TGTGCCAGCAGCTTGGTGCTGGGGCGAGGCTATGGCTACACCTTC. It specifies CASSLVLGRGYGYTF. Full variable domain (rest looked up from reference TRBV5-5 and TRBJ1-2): DAGVTQSPTHLIKTRGQQVTLRCSPISGHKSVSWYQQVLGQGPQFIFQYYEKEERGRGNFPDRFSARQFPNYSSELNVNALLLGDSALYLCASSLVLGRGYGYTFGSGTRLTVV.

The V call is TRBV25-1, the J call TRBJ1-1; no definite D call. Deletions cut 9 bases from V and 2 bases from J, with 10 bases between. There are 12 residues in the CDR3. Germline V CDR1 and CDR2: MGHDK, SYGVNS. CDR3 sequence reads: CASCLGNTEAFF. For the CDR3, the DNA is TGTGCCAGTTGCCTGGGAAACACTGAAGCTTTCTTT. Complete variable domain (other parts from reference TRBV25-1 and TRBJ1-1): EADIYQTPRYLVIGTGKKITLECSQTMGHDKMYWYQQDPGMELHLIHYSYGVNSTEKGDLSSESTVSRIRTEHFPLTLESARPSHTSQYLCASCLGNTEAFFGQGTRLTVV.

The DNA of the CDR3 is TGCGCCAGCAGCTTGGACGGACAGGGGGCAGGTGAGCAGTACTTC. Protein product: CASSLDGQGAGEQYF. The V call is TRBV5-1, the J call TRBJ2-7, with 11 nucleotides matching TRBD1. Looked up from germline, CDR1 is SGHRS and CDR2 is YFSETQ. The ends lost 0 bases at V and 7 bases at J; junction bases unmatched: 6. The CDR3 length is 15 residues.

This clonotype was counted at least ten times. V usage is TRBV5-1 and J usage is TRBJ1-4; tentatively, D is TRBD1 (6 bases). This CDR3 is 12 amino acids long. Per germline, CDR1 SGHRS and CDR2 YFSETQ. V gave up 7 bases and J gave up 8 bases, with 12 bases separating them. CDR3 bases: TGCGCCAGCGCCGCCGACAGGGAAAAACTGTTTTTT. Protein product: CASAADREKLFF.

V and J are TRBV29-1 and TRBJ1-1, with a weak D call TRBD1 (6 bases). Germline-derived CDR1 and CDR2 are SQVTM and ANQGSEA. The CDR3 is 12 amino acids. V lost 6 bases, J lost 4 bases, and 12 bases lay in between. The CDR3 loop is CSVVRGLTEAFF. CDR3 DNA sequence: TGCAGCGTGGTTCGGGGGCTCACTGAAGCTTTCTTT.

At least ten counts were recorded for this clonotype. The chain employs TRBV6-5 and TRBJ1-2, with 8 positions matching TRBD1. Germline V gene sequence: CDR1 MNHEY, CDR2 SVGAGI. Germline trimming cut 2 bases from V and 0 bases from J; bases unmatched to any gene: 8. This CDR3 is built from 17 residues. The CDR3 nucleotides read TGTGCCAGCAGTTACAAAAGGGACAGGCAAGCTAACTATGGCTACACCTTC. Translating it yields CASSYKRDRQANYGYTF.

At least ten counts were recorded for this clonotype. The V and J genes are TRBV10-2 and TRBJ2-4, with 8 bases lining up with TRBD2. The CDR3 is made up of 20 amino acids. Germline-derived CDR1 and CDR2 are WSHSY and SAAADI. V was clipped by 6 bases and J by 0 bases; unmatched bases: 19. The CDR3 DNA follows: TGCGCCAGCAGGCCCGGCGCTTTGCGGGGGGACCCTCCAGCCAAAAACATTCAGTACTTC. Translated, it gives CASRPGALRGDPPAKNIQYF.

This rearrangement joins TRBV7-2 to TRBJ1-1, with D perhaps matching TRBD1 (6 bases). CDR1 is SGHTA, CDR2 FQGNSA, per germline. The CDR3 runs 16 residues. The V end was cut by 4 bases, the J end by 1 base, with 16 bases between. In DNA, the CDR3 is TGTGCCAGCAGCTCAAAACCGTGGGGACAGAACACTGAAGCTTTCTTT. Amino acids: CASSSKPWGQNTEAFF.

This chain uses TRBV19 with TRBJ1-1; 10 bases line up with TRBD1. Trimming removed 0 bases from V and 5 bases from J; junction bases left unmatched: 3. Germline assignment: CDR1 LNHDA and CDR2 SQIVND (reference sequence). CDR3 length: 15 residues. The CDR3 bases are TGTGCCAGTAGTATAGAGTCGGGACAGGGGACTGAAGCTTTCTTT. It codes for CASSIESGQGTEAFF.

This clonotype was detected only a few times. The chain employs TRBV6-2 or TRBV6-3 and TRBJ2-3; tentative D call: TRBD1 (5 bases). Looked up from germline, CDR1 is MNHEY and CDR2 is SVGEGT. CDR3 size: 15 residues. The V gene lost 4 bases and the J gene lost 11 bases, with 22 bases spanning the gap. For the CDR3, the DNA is TGTGCCAGCAGTTTCCTCGGGTCCGAAGAAAGGGGGCAGTATTTT. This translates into CASSFLGSEERGQYF.

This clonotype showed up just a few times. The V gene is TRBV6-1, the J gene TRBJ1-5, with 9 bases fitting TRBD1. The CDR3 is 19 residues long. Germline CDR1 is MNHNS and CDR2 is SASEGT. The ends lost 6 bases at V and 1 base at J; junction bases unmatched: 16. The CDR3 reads CASSESPPHRGRSNQPQHF. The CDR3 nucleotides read TGTGCCAGCAGCGAATCCCCCCCCCACAGGGGGCGAAGCAATCAGCCCCAGCATTTT.

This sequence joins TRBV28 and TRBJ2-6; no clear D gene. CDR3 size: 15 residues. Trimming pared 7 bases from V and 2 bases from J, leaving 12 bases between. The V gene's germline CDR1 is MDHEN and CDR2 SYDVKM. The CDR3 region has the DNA TGTGCCAGCATCCCTGCCATCCCTGGGGCCAACGTCCTGACTTTC. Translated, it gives CASIPAIPGANVLTF.

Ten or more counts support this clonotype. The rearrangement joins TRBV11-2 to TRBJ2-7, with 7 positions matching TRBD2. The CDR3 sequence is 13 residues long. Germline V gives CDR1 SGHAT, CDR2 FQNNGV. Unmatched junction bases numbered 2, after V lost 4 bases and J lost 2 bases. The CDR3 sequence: CASSCGSAYEQYV. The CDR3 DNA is TGTGCCAGCAGCTGCGGGAGTGCCTACGAGCAGTACGTC.

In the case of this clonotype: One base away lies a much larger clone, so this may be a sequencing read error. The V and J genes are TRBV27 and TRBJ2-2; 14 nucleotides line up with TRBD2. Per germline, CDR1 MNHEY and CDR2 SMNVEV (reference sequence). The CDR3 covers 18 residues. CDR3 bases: TGTGCCAGCAGTCTAAGGACTAGCGGGGGGATACACACCGGGGAGCTGCTTTTT. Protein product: CASSLRTSGGIHTGELLF.

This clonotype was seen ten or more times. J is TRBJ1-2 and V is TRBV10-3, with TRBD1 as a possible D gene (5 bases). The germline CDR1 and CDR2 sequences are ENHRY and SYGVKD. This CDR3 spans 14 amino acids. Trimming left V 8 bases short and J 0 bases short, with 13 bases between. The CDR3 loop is CAISWDGSNYGYTF. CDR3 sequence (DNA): TGTGCCATCTCCTGGGACGGATCTAACTATGGCTACACCTTC.

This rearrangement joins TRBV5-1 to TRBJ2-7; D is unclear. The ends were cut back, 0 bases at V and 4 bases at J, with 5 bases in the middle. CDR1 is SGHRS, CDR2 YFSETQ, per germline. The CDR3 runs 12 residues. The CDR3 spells CASSLETYEQYV. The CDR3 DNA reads TGCGCCAGCAGCTTGGAGACTTACGAGCAGTACGTC.

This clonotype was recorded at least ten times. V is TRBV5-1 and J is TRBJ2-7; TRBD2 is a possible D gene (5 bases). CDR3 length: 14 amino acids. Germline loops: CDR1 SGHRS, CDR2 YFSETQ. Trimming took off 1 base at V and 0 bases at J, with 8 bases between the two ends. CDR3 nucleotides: TGCGCCAGCAGCTTGAGAGGGCTCTCCTACGAGCAGTACGTC. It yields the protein CASSLRGLSYEQYV.